The rows below give T cell receptor beta chains drawn from one sample of a study of response to subunit inactivated influenza vaccine. From the RT-PCR reads, TCRdb called clonotypes with MiXCR, one entry per CDR3 protein. Seen here are 700,000 to 800,000 distinct CDR3 sequences, approximately 18% observed once, and the top ten hold 11%. The sequencing here drew on PBMCs from blood, taken roughly 5 days after vaccination. The source is a man in his fifties who received an inactivated influenza vaccine. Both conserved end residues are part of each CDR3. Each record gives: clone size, J gene, D gene, V gene, CDR3 DNA, CDR3 protein. A D gene is named only where the DNA matches it firmly. Clone size appears in some rows only: once, few, many, or a class for an expanded clone.

. TRBJ2-1 TRBD2 TRBV5-1 TGCGCCAGCAGCTCGGACGCTTGGGGGGGACGGGATGAGCAGTTCTTC CASSSDAWGGRDEQFF
many TRBJ2-1 . TRBV3-1 TGTGCCAGCAGCCAAATTCCCCATGAGCAGTTCTTC CASSQIPHEQFF
few TRBJ2-1 . TRBV24-1 TGTGCCACCAGTGATTTGCAGGGTTACAATGAGCAGTTCTTC CATSDLQGYNEQFF
few TRBJ2-1 . TRBV20-1 TGCAGTGCAGGAGGGACGGACAGGAGGGGATACAATGAGCAGTTCTTC CSAGGTDRRGYNEQFF
. TRBJ2-3 . TRBV20-1 TGCAGTGCTAGATTGGTGTTTGGCACAGATACGCAGTATTTT CSARLVFGTDTQYF
few TRBJ2-7 TRBD2 TRBV15 TGTGCCACCAGCAGAGATGGCGGTAGCGGGGCAACCTACGAGCAGTACTTC CATSRDGGSGATYEQYF
many TRBJ2-2 TRBD1 TRBV4-3 TGCGCCAGCAGTTGGTTCGCAGGGGGCACCGGGGAGCTGTTTTTT CASSWFAGGTGELFF
. TRBJ2-7 . TRBV6-4 TGTGCCAGCAGTGTGGGGTTGGCAGGGGAATCAGGCGAGCAGTACTTC CASSVGLAGESGEQYF
few TRBJ2-1 TRBD1 TRBV29-1 TGCAGCGTTGGACAGGGGATTAATGAGCAGTTCTTC CSVGQGINEQFF
many TRBJ2-1 . TRBV5-1 TGCGCCAGCAGCTTGTGGGCGGACTCGTACAATGAGCAGTTCTTC CASSLWADSYNEQFF
once TRBJ2-2 TRBD2 TRBV4-3 TGCGCCAGCAGCCAAAGCCTTTCTAGCGGGGGGAACACCGGGGAGCTGTTTTTT CASSQSLSSGGNTGELFF